The 24 T cell receptor beta chains presented below share a single source sample, sequenced in a study of response to subunit inactivated influenza vaccine. TCRdb re-analysed the RT-PCR reads in MiXCR, keeping a single row per CDR3 protein. The sample includes around 190,000 distinct CDR3 sequences, under 15% seen only once; the top ten take about 26%. The material was CD8+ T cells sorted from PBMCs, obtained 5 days after vaccination. These receptor sequences come from a middle-aged man who received an inactivated influenza vaccine.

V usage is TRBV20-1 and J usage is TRBJ2-1; 12 bases are a match to TRBD2. The CDR3 is made up of 19 amino acids. Germline CDR1 and CDR2: DFQATT and SNEGSKA (reference sequence). V lost 5 bases to trimming and J lost 0 bases; unmatched junction nucleotides: 14. The CDR3 nucleotides read TGCAGTGCTTACCCCGGGACTAGCGGGTTTCAGAGCTCCTACAATGAGCAGTTCTTC. Protein: CSAYPGTSGFQSSYNEQFF.

As for this clonotype: The germline gene is not matched at one end of the junction; a read error may be the cause. V gene TRBV5-4 combines with J gene TRBJ1-1, with 7 bases fitting TRBD1. CDR3 length: 17 residues. Germline assignment: CDR1 SGHNT and CDR2 YYREEE (reference sequence). Here the CDR3 reads CASSLGSTGPLSTEAFF. In nucleotides, the CDR3 is TGTGCCAGCAGTTTGGGGTCGACAGGGCCATTGAGCACTGAAGCTTTCTTT.

This clonotype was seen only a few times. The chain has TRBV13 and TRBJ2-1; the match to TRBD1 covers 7 bases. Germline CDR1 is PRHDT and CDR2 is FYEKMQ (reference sequence). With V trimmed by 3 bases and J by 0 bases, 2 bases remained unmatched. CDR3 length equals 15 residues. The CDR3 here is CASSFWDSSYNEQFF. CDR3 DNA sequence: TGTGCCAGCAGCTTCTGGGACAGCTCCTACAATGAGCAGTTCTTC.

This clonotype was observed a few times. The chain joins TRBV5-1 to TRBJ2-1; 8 nucleotides align to TRBD2. The length of the CDR3 is 18 residues. Germline assignment: CDR1 SGHRS and CDR2 YFSETQ. With V trimmed by 2 bases and J by 0 bases, 10 bases remained unmatched. The CDR3 DNA reads as TGCGCCAGCAGCTTCCCGCTAGCGGGTGCCCGCTCCTACAATGAGCAGTTCTTC. Translating gives CASSFPLAGARSYNEQFF.

The gene calls are TRBV6-1 and TRBJ2-7; D remains ambiguous. The V gene lost 1 base and the J gene lost 5 bases, with 6 bases spanning the gap. The length of the CDR3 is 12 residues. Germline V gene sequence: CDR1 MNHNS, CDR2 SASEGT. The CDR3 nucleotides are TGTGCCAGCAGTGAAGGCCTCAACGAGCAGTACTTC. This encodes CASSEGLNEQYF.

This clonotype was counted a few times. The rearrangement joins TRBV7-9 to TRBJ2-1, with 11 bases fitting TRBD2. CDR3 length: 14 residues. J was trimmed by 5 bases and V by 7 bases; bases with no gene match: 4. Germline V CDR1 and CDR2: SEHNR, FQNEAQ (reference sequence). CDR3 protein: CASNRLAGHNEQFF. CDR3 DNA: TGTGCCAGCAACCGACTAGCGGGGCACAATGAGCAGTTCTTC.

The V call is TRBV12-3 or TRBV12-4, the J call TRBJ2-3; TRBD2 aligns across 11 bases. This CDR3 spans 14 amino acids. Unmatched junction bases numbered 5, after V lost 6 bases and J lost 6 bases. CDR3 sequence: CASSSSGGADTQYF. In DNA form, the CDR3 reads TGTGCCAGCAGCAGTAGCGGGGGGGCGGATACGCAGTATTTT.

The chain uses TRBV4-2 and TRBJ1-6; D uncertain. V was shortened by 0 bases and J by 6 bases, with 6 bases between the two germline ends. CDR1 LGHNA and CDR2 YNFKEQ come from the germline V gene. The CDR3 sequence is 14 residues long. CDR3 coding DNA: TGTGCCAGCAGCCAAGAAATAACTAATTCACCCCTCCACTTT. Translation gives CASSQEITNSPLHF.

The chain combines TRBV24-1 with TRBJ2-5, with D uncertain. CDR3 length equals 12 residues. The germline gives CDR1 KGHDR, CDR2 SFDVKD. V shed 4 bases and J shed 4 bases, with 6 bases lying between them. The CDR3 loop is CATSDHRETQYF. The CDR3 DNA reads TGTGCCACCAGTGACCATCGAGAGACCCAGTACTTC.

The chain links TRBV4-3 to TRBJ2-3; no definite D call. Germline V lookup: CDR1 LGHNA, CDR2 YSLEER. There are 16 residues in the CDR3. V was shortened by 1 base and J by 2 bases, with 13 bases between the two germline ends. The DNA of the CDR3 is TGCGCCAGCAGCCAAGTTCCAGCAGACGCCACAGATACGCAGTATTTT. Translating gives CASSQVPADATDTQYF.

The table lists this clonotype with a few counts. This rearrangement joins TRBV3-1 to TRBJ2-1, with D possibly being TRBD1 or TRBD2 (5 bases each). This CDR3 contains 14 residues. CDR1 LGHDT and CDR2 YNNKEL come from the germline V gene (reference sequence). The germline V and J ends were trimmed by 1 base and 8 bases, with 12 bases remaining between them. CDR3 protein: CASSQAGTFYEQFF. CDR3 bases: TGTGCCAGCAGCCAAGCGGGGACGTTCTATGAGCAGTTCTTC.

The J gene is TRBJ2-7, the V gene TRBV20-1; D is possibly TRBD2 (6 bases). This CDR3 has 14 residues. The germline gives CDR1 DFQATT, CDR2 SNEGSKA (reference sequence). Trimming removed 6 bases at V and 2 bases at J, with 17 bases between. The CDR3 sequence: CSAQDIAEPYEQYF. The CDR3 nucleotides read TGCAGTGCGCAGGACATAGCGGAACCCTACGAGCAGTACTTC.

The V gene is TRBV3-1, the J gene TRBJ2-5; 10 nucleotides align to TRBD2. This CDR3 contains 17 residues. After removal of 0 bases from V and 2 bases from J, the junction contained 6 bases not matched to a gene. The V gene's germline CDR1 is LGHDT and CDR2 YNNKEL (reference sequence). The CDR3 region has the DNA TGTGCCAGCAGCCAAGAACATAGCGGGAGGTATCAAGAGACCCAGTACTTC. Its translation is CASSQEHSGRYQETQYF.

The chain recombines TRBV28 with TRBJ2-3, with D perhaps given as TRBD1 or TRBD2 (5 bases each). Germline values: CDR1 MDHEN, CDR2 SYDVKM. The CDR3 spans 15 residues. Trimming left V 6 bases short and J 2 bases short, with 15 bases between. CDR3 region: CASSPEGRATDTQYF. As DNA, the CDR3 is TGTGCCAGCAGCCCTGAGGGGCGGGCCACAGATACGCAGTATTTT.

This clonotype was counted only a few times. The chain has TRBV2 and TRBJ2-1; D is perhaps TRBD1 or TRBD2 (5 bases each). The CDR3 runs 10 residues. V was cut by 5 bases and J by 10 bases, with 6 bases left in between. CDR1 is SNHLY, CDR2 FYNNEI, per germline. The CDR3 region is CASSWGEQFF. CDR3 DNA sequence: TGTGCCAGCAGTTGGGGGGAGCAGTTCTTC.

This clonotype was detected only a few times. V and J are TRBV20-1 and TRBJ2-1; 8 bases agree with TRBD1. Trimming cost V 6 bases and J 1 base; bases outside gene matches: 8. The germline gives CDR1 DFQATT, CDR2 SNEGSKA (reference sequence). CDR3 length equals 15 residues. The DNA of the CDR3 is TGCAGTGCGGTACAGGGGGGCCCGTCCTACAATGAGCAGTTCTTC. Amino acids: CSAVQGGPSYNEQFF.

This clonotype has more than one count but fewer than ten. This chain connects TRBV11-2 to TRBJ2-3; 12 bases match TRBD2. Germline CDR1 reads SGHAT; CDR2 reads FQNNGV. Trimming removed 0 bases from V and 2 bases from J; junction bases left unmatched: 6. The CDR3 sequence is 18 residues long. This chain's CDR3 is CASSLEGLAGGNTDTQYF. In nucleotides, the CDR3 is TGTGCCAGCAGCTTAGAAGGCCTAGCGGGGGGGAACACAGATACGCAGTATTTT. Combining the CDR3 with reference TRBV11-2 and TRBJ2-3 gives the whole variable domain EAGVAQSPRYKIIEKRQSVAFWCNPISGHATLYWYQQILGQGPKLLIQFQNNGVVDDSQLPKDRFSAERLKGVDSTLKIQPAKLEDSAVYLCASSLEGLAGGNTDTQYFGPGTRLTVL.

The chain is built from TRBV20-1 and TRBJ2-1; 8 positions agree with TRBD2. Germline V gene lookup returns CDR1 DFQATT and CDR2 SNEGSKA (reference sequence). V gave up 3 bases and J gave up 3 bases; unmatched junction bases: 7. This CDR3 comprises 15 residues. Here the CDR3 reads CSARLLAEIYNEQFF. CDR3 bases: TGCAGTGCTAGGTTACTAGCGGAGATCTACAATGAGCAGTTCTTC.

This clonotype was counted many times. The CDR3 region has the DNA TGTGCCAGCAGGAGGGGAGTTGGTACCGGGGAGCTGTTTTTT. This encodes CASRRGVGTGELFF. The rearrangement uses TRBV28 and TRBJ2-2; D may match TRBD1 or TRBD2 (5 bases each). Per the germline V gene, CDR1 is MDHEN and CDR2 is SYDVKM. Trimming removed 6 bases from V and 5 bases from J, with 13 bases in between. CDR3 length equals 14 residues.

This chain joins TRBV12-3 or TRBV12-4 and TRBJ1-4; no definite D call. Trimming stripped 3 bases from V and 8 bases from J, with 13 bases between. The CDR3 is made up of 14 amino acids. For the CDR3, the DNA is TGTGCCAGCAGTTTCGGTGGGGTAGGGGAAAAACTGTTTTTT. It codes for CASSFGGVGEKLFF.

The chain carries TRBV28 and TRBJ2-1; 10 bases agree with TRBD1. Trimming removed 4 bases from V and 0 bases from J; junction bases left unmatched: 6. The V gene's germline CDR1 is MDHEN and CDR2 SYDVKM. This CDR3 contains 17 residues. The CDR3 nucleotides read TGTGCCAGCAGTTCCCTTCGGACAGGGGGCTCCTACAATGAGCAGTTCTTC. Translation gives CASSSLRTGGSYNEQFF.

The V call is TRBV9, the J call TRBJ2-7; 12 bases align to TRBD2. This CDR3 region has 16 residues. Trimming at V came to 0 bases and at J to 6 bases, leaving 7 bases not matched to a gene. Germline-derived CDR1 and CDR2 are SGDLS and YYNGEE. Here the CDR3 reads CASSVGSSGGAGEQYF. The CDR3 bases are TGTGCCAGCAGCGTAGGCTCTAGCGGGGGGGCCGGCGAGCAGTACTTC. Full variable domain (missing parts from reference TRBV9 and TRBJ2-7): DSGVTQTPKHLITATGQRVTLRCSPRSGDLSVYWYQQSLDQGLQFLIQYYNGEERAKGNILERFSAQQFPDLHSELNLSSLELGDSALYFCASSVGSSGGAGEQYFGPGTRLTVT.

This clonotype was recorded many times. V is TRBV6-6 and J is TRBJ2-7; no definite D call. V was cut by 2 bases and J by 4 bases, with 6 bases left in between. Germline lookup yields CDR1 MNHNY and CDR2 SVGAGI (reference sequence). CDR3 length: 12 amino acids. The CDR3 DNA sequence: TGTGCCAGCAGTTACGACACTTACGAGCAGTACTTC. It yields the protein CASSYDTYEQYF.

This chain uses TRBV5-1 with TRBJ2-3, with D possibly TRBD2 on 7 matching bases. V gave up 0 bases and J gave up 2 bases, with 10 bases separating them. In germline, CDR1 is SGHRS, CDR2 YFSETQ. This CDR3 has 15 residues. The CDR3 DNA sequence: TGCGCCAGCAGCTTGGGGGCGGGGGCCACAGATACGCAGTATTTT. This encodes CASSLGAGATDTQYF.